What follows is one T cell receptor (beta chain) and its context. Its binding antigen is unknown. No much larger clone exists at a distance of one base, and base qualities are not known. Germline trimming: 4 bases from V, 3 bases from J; junction bases outside gene matches: 11. The CDR3 sequence holds 17 residues, the cysteine and phenylalanine included. Just the 51-base CDR3 DNA is kept, in frame starting at base 1. The germline V gene (reference sequence) gives CDR1 as SGHNT and CDR2 as YYREEE. This entry is derived from a study of T cell clonotyping in hematopoietic cell transplantation (dated by TCRdb to 2020 to 2023). Notes on the research overall: Recipient samples taken before transplant were collected after cytoreduction. The study collected around 130 blood samples from approximately 35 consecutive transplant recipients and their related donors. Patients were recruited between late 2015 and early 2017 and followed until late 2020 or death.

With the immunoSEQ assay, which is a bias-controlled multiplex PCR relying on V- and J-specific primers, TCR beta CDR3 regions were amplified from genomic DNA. In a second PCR step, the CDR3 amplicons were tagged with a proprietary barcode plus Illumina adapter sequences. CDR3 libraries were sequenced on an Illumina MiSeq instrument. On the authors' methods: immunoSEQ Analyzer 3.0 was used for export and quality control, with R Bioconductor and Immunarch used for downstream analyses. Only productive rearrangements in the normalized downsampled data set went into calculating the repertoire metrics. Pathologically expanded clonotypes were defined as those larger than 5 templates in the normalized cohort. The Inverse Simpson Index was used to measure repertoire diversity. To capture all clonotypes, the CMV-specificity analyses were run on the non-normalized data set. TCRdb stores this immuneACCESS table with in-frame sequences only. Part of the clones is absent; in the studies checked, under half of the shortfall reflects unresolved V genes, and no reason is known for the rest. D and trimming were read from the DNA, whereas the V and J calls and clone size are those reported in that table. The sample includes about 38,000 clones, with 90% to 95% observed a single time. Around 1.5% of the sample belongs to the ten largest clones.

Broader findings and caveats from the paper: Only a small fraction of recipient repertoires overlapped donor repertoires, with over 95% appearing de novo at the given depth. The sample size was limited and the cells went unsorted, which meant the CD4 and CD8 repertoire contributions could not be told apart. Recipient TCR diversity fell after transplant, with pathologically expanded clonotypes rising progressively from day 30 to day 180. Broader TCR repertoire diversity after transplant was predicted by Inverse Simpson Index values from donors and from recipients before transplant.

According to the study, the label for this sample's time point signals: recipient sample about 28 days before transplant, after cytoreduction. Blood from recipients was drawn roughly 28 days before transplant, then again at days 30, 100 and 180 after transplant. Nuclei Lysis Solution was used to extract genomic DNA from fresh or cryopreserved unfractionated peripheral blood mononuclear cells. The input for sequencing was peripheral blood mononuclear cells, taken before stem cell transplant. This chain is built from TRBV5-4 and TRBJ2-1, and 9 bases in between align with TRBD1. This receptor was obtained from a man aged 40-49 years with chronic myeloid leukemia. Some clones in this sample may be carry-over from other donors' samples. The CDR3 region: CASSGYSGTGFYNEQFF. The DNA reads TGTGCCAGCAGCGGGTATTCCGGGACAGGGTTCTACAATGAGCAGTTCTTC.